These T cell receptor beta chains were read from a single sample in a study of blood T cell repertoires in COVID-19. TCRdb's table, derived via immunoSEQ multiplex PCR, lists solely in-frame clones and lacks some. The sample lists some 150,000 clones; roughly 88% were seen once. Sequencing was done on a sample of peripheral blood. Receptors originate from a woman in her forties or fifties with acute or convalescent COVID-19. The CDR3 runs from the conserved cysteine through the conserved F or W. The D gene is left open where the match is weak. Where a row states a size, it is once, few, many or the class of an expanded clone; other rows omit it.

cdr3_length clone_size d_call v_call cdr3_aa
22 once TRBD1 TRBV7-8 CASSSYWGLGRDRENSNQPQHF
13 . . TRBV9 CASSVAAGYEQYF
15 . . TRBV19 CASRQDRSSGNTIYF
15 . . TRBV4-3 CASSQDLQETGELFF
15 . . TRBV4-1 CASSQAFTAGETQYF
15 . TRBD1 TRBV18 CASSPRQGTNYGYTF
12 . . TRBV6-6 CASSSVNQPQHF
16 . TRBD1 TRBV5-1 CASSLAGTGSAGELFF
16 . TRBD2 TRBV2 CASSRSGGASRETQYF
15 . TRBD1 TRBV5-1 CASSLRTGSAGEQYF
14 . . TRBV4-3 CASSQARGRSGYTF
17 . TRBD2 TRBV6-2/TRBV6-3 CASSYSKLAGVLDTQYF
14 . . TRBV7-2 CASSLGSGLDGYTF
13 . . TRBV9 CASSVSADQPQHF
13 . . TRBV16 CASSQFQGDEQFF
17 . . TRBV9 CASSPVQGGQGANEQYF
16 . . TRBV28 CASSLLTDISNYGYTF
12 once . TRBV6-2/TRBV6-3 CASSTHTYEQYF
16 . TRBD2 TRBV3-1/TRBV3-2 CASSQTSGGAEETQYF
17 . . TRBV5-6 CASSSTGTEYAGNTIYF
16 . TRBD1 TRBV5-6 CASSGGTGDYNSPLHF
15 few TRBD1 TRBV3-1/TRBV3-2 CASSQRTGGGSPLHF
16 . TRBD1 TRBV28 CASSPGQGASNQPQHF
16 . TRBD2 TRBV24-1 CATSDPSGGGGNEQFF
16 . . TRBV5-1 CASSLGGRSGFYGYTF
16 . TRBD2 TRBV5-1 CASSEFSGGAVNEQFF
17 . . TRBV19 CASTPILGAYSNQPQHF
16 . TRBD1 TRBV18 CASSTSIQGAGTEAFF
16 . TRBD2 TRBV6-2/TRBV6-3 CASSYSPGLGIVEQFF
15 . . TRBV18 CASSLLGGSNQPQHF
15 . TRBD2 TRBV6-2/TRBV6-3 CASSYMASGIETQYF
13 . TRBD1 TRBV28 CASSTTGGSGYTF
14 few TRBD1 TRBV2 CANRQGPKNTEAFF
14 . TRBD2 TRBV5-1 CASSGSGGEETQYF
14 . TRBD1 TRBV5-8 CASSPDRGYEKLFF
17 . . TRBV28 CASSSPSIVDNGGGYTF
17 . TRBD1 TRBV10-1 CASSDGGLGRTGVTYTF
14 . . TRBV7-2 CATAAPSSGNTIYF
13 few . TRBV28 CASSLGRVNEQFF
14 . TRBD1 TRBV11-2 CASSTQGVSYEQYF
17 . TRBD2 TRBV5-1 CASSLGTGLAGVYEQYF
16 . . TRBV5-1 CASSQGTSDSGNTIYF